Following are 13 T cell receptor beta chains from one sample sequenced in a study of blood T cell repertoires in COVID-19. TCRdb keeps only in-frame clones here, not all; method: immunoSEQ multiplex PCR. The repertoire holds roughly 39,000 clones, around 95% seen once, with 4.1% in the top ten. The specimen sequenced was peripheral blood. The receptors were sampled from a human donor with active COVID-19. The donor label of this sample is uncertain.

This rearrangement joins TRBV18 to TRBJ1-2, with a weak D call TRBD1 (6 bases). V lost 2 bases and J 0 bases, leaving 7 bases between the germline ends. The CDR3 has 14 residues. Germline V lookup: CDR1 KGHSH, CDR2 LQKENI. CDR3 in DNA: TGTGCCAGCTCACCATCAGGGGCTAACTATGGCTACACCTTC. Its translation is CASSPSGANYGYTF.

The rearrangement uses TRBV27 and TRBJ2-1; 10 bases line up with TRBD2. CDR1 is MNHEY and CDR2 is SMNVEV in the germline V gene (reference sequence). This CDR3 spans 13 amino acids. With 6 bases clipped from V and 12 bases from J, the junction kept 8 bases outside the gene matches. CDR3 DNA: TGTGCCAGCAGCCCACTAGCGGGGAGGGGGCAGTTCTTC. The encoded protein is CASSPLAGRGQFF.

V is TRBV19 and J is TRBJ1-3; D is unresolved. The CDR3 covers 14 residues. V was pared by 4 bases and J by 0 bases, with 7 bases between. CDR1 LNHDA and CDR2 SQIVND come from the germline V gene (reference sequence). The chain's CDR3 is CASSNASSGNTIYF. In DNA, the CDR3 is TGTGCCAGTAGTAACGCGTCCTCTGGAAACACCATATATTTT. The entire variable domain, with the rest obtained from reference TRBV19 and TRBJ1-3, is as follows: DGGITQSPKYLFRKEGQNVTLSCEQNLNHDAMYWYRQDPGQGLRLIYYSQIVNDFQKGDIAEGYSVSREKKESFPLTVTSAQKNPTAFYLCASSNASSGNTIYFGEGSWLTVV.

The V and J genes are TRBV6-5 and TRBJ2-7, with a possible D match to TRBD1 (7 bases). The ends were cut back, 6 bases at V and 2 bases at J, with 11 bases in the middle. CDR3 size: 13 residues. Germline CDR1 is MNHEY and CDR2 is SVGAGI. This CDR3 is CASSRGTAYEQYF. CDR3 DNA: TGTGCCAGCAGCCGGGGGACAGCCTACGAGCAGTACTTC.

This chain uses TRBV12-3 or TRBV12-4 with TRBJ2-7; D gene unclear. Deletions cut 6 bases from V and 5 bases from J, with 8 bases between. The CDR3 runs 11 residues. The CDR3 region is CASRAANEQYF. The CDR3 DNA reads as TGTGCCAGCAGGGCCGCCAACGAGCAGTACTTC.

Comment on this clone: The junction differs from germline at one of its ends, possibly a read error. The chain couples TRBV7-7 to TRBJ2-2; 7 nucleotides line up with TRBD1. Germline loops: CDR1 SSHAT, CDR2 FNYEAQ (reference sequence). CDR3 length: 13 residues. CDR3 coding DNA: TGTGCTAGCAGCGCTACAGGGGCCGGGGAGCTGTTTTTT. It translates to CASSATGAGELFF. Full variable domain (rest looked up from reference TRBV7-7 and TRBJ2-2): GAGVSQSPRYKVTKRGQDVTLRCDPISSHATLYWYQQALGQGPEFLTYFNYEAQPDKSGLPSDRFSAERPEGSISTLTIQRTEQRDSAMYRCASSATGAGELFFGEGSRLTVL.

This rearrangement joins TRBV19 to TRBJ1-4, with D perhaps TRBD1 (5 bases). The V gene lost 5 bases and the J gene lost 7 bases, with 17 bases spanning the gap. Germline V gene sequence: CDR1 LNHDA, CDR2 SQIVND (reference sequence). The CDR3 runs 15 residues. In DNA form, the CDR3 reads TGTGCCAGTAGTCCTCCCCCCTCGGGGGTTGAAAAACTGTTTTTT. Amino acids: CASSPPPSGVEKLFF.

The chain recombines TRBV9 with TRBJ2-5; 14 nucleotides line up with TRBD2. V dropped 1 base and J dropped 5; count of bases not matched to a gene: 7. The CDR3 sequence is 17 residues long. The germline V gene encodes CDR1 SGDLS and CDR2 YYNGEE. CDR3 in amino acids: CASSVSGLAGGWETQYF. The CDR3 coding sequence is TGTGCCAGCAGCGTAAGCGGACTAGCGGGGGGTTGGGAGACCCAGTACTTC. Combining the CDR3 with reference TRBV9 and TRBJ2-5 gives the whole variable domain DSGVTQTPKHLITATGQRVTLRCSPRSGDLSVYWYQQSLDQGLQFLIQYYNGEERAKGNILERFSAQQFPDLHSELNLSSLELGDSALYFCASSVSGLAGGWETQYFGPGTRLLVL.

The J gene is TRBJ2-3, the V gene TRBV13; 8 bases line up with TRBD2. The CDR3 has 19 residues. Germline CDR1 PRHDT, CDR2 FYEKMQ (reference sequence). The V gene end was trimmed by 2 bases and the J gene end by 11 bases; junction bases not matched to a gene: 24. The CDR3 nucleotides read TGTGCCAGCAGCTTAAGTTCCGGAGAGGAGCGGGGGAAAGTGCGGGTGCAGTATTTT. This encodes CASSLSSGEERGKVRVQYF.

This clone was seen once. The chain employs TRBV7-8 and TRBJ2-2, with D tentatively TRBD1 (6 bases). The CDR3 has 15 amino acids. Trimming pared 5 bases from V and 0 bases from J, leaving 10 bases between. In germline, CDR1 is SGHVS, CDR2 FQNEAQ. In DNA, the CDR3 is TGTGCCAGCAGCCCGGACAGCGCGAACACCGGGGAGCTGTTTTTT. It encodes CASSPDSANTGELFF.

The chain couples TRBV2 to TRBJ1-1, with TRBD1 matching over 9 bases. With V trimmed by 0 bases and J by 0 bases, 8 bases remained unmatched. Germline assignment: CDR1 SNHLY and CDR2 FYNNEI. This CDR3 region has 18 residues. CDR3 DNA sequence: TGTGCCAGCAGTGAAGCGTTCCTGGACAGGGGATTGAACACTGAAGCTTTCTTT. Its translation is CASSEAFLDRGLNTEAFF.

This chain links TRBV27 with TRBJ1-6; TRBD1 agrees at 8 bases. The CDR3 loop spans 12 amino acids. Germline trimming cut 9 bases from V and 10 bases from J; bases unmatched to any gene: 5. Germline V CDR1 and CDR2: MNHEY, SMNVEV (reference sequence). The CDR3 loop reads CARDRARSPLHF. In DNA, the CDR3 is TGTGCCAGGGACAGGGCGAGGTCACCCCTCCACTTT.

The chain combines TRBV19 with TRBJ2-7, with D maybe TRBD2 (6 bases). From germline, CDR1 is LNHDA and CDR2 SQIVND (reference sequence). The CDR3 has 16 residues. V was trimmed by 3 bases and J by 4 bases, leaving 19 bases between them. The CDR3 here is CASSMGSGGNGYEQYF. The CDR3 region has the DNA TGTGCCAGTAGTATGGGGTCAGGCGGGAACGGTTACGAGCAGTACTTC.